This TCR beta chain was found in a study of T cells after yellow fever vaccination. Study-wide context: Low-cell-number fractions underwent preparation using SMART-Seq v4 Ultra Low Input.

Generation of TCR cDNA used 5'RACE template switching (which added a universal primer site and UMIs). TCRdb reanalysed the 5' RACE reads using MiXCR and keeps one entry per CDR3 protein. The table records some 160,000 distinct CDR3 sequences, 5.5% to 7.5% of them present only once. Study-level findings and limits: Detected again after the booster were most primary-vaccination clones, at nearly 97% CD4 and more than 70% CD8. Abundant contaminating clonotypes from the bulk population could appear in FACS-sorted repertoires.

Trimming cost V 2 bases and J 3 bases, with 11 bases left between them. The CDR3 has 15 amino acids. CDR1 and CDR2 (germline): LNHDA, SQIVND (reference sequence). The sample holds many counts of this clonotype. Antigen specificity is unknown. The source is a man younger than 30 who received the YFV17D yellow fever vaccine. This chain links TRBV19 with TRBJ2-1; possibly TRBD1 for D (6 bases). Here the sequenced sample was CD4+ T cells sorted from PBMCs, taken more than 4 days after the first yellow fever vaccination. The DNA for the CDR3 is TGTGCCAGTAGTATACAGGGGATCCTCTACAATGAGCAGTTCTTC. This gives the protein CASSIQGILYNEQFF.